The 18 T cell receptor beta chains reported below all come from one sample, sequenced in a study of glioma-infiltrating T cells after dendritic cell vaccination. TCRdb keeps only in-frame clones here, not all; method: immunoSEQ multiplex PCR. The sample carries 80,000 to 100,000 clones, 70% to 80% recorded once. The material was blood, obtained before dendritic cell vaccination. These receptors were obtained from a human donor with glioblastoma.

CDR3 loop: CASSPRDFRSTDTQYF. CDR3 DNA sequence: TGTGCCAGCAGCCCCAGAGACTTCCGAAGCACAGATACGCAGTATTTT. This rearrangement joins TRBV9 to TRBJ2-3; no firm D call. This CDR3 region has 16 residues. Germline V gene sequence: CDR1 SGDLS, CDR2 YYNGEE. The V gene lost 4 bases and the J gene lost 0 bases, with 15 bases spanning the gap.

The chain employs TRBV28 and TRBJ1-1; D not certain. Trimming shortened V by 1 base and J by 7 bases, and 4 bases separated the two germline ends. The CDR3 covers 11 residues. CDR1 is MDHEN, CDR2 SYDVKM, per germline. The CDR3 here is CASSLYLEAFF. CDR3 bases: TGTGCCAGCAGTTTATATCTTGAAGCTTTCTTT.

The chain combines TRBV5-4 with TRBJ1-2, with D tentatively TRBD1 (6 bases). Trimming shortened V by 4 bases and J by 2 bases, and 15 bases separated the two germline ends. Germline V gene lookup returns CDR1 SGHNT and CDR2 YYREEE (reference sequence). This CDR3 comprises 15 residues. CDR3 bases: TGTGCCAGCAGCGTTGGTCAGGGGATAAACTATGGCTACACCTTC. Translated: CASSVGQGINYGYTF.

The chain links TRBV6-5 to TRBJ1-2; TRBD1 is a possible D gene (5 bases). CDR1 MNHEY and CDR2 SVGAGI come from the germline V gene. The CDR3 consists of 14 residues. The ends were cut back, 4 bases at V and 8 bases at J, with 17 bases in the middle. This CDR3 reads CASSFRGGEKGYTF. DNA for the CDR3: TGTGCCAGCAGTTTCCGGGGAGGGGAGAAGGGCTACACCTTC.

CDR3 residues: CASQTTGVSYEQYF. CDR3 nucleotides: TGTGCCAGCCAAACGACAGGGGTCTCCTACGAGCAGTACTTC. This chain connects TRBV2 to TRBJ2-7; 8 bases agree with TRBD1. The CDR3 is 14 residues long. V was pared by 8 bases and J by 0 bases, with 6 bases of the junction left unmatched. From germline, CDR1 is SNHLY and CDR2 FYNNEI.

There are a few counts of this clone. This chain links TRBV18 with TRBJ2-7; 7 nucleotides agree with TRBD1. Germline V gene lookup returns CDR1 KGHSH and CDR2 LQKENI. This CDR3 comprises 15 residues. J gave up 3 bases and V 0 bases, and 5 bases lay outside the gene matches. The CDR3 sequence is CASSPPGQAFYEQYF. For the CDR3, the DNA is TGTGCCAGCTCACCACCAGGACAGGCGTTCTACGAGCAGTACTTC.

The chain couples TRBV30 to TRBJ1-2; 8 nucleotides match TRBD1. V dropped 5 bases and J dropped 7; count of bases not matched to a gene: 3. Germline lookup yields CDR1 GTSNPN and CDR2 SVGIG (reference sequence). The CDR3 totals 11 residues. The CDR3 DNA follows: TGTGCCTGGCAGGGGGCGGGTGGCTACACCTTC. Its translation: CAWQGAGGYTF.

The CDR3 DNA reads TGTGCCAGCAGTGGGGACAGCCTCCCCTATGGCTACACCTTC. This gives the protein CASSGDSLPYGYTF. V gene TRBV6-5 combines with J gene TRBJ1-2; 7 nucleotides line up with TRBD1. The CDR3 is 14 amino acids. Germline V gene sequence: CDR1 MNHEY, CDR2 SVGAGI. The J segment lost 4 bases and the V segment lost 5 bases, leaving 7 bases of the junction unmatched.

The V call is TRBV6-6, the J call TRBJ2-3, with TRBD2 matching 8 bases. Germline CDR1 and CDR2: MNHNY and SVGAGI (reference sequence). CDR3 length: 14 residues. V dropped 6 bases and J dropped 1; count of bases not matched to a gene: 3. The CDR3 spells CASRSTSGTDTQYF. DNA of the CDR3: TGTGCCAGCAGGTCGACTAGCGGCACAGATACGCAGTATTTT.

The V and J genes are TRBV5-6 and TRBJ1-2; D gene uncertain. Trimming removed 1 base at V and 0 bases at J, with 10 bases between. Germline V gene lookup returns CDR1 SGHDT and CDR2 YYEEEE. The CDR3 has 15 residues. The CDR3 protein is CASSLLVLANYGYTF. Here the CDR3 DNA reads TGTGCCAGCAGCTTGCTTGTGTTAGCTAACTATGGCTACACCTTC.

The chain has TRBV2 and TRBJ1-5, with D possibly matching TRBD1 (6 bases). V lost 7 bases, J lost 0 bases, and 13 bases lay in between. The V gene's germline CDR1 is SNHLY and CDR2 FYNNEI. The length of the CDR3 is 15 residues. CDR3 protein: CASNQGFDSNQPQHF. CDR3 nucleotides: TGTGCCAGCAATCAGGGGTTCGATAGCAATCAGCCCCAGCATTTT.

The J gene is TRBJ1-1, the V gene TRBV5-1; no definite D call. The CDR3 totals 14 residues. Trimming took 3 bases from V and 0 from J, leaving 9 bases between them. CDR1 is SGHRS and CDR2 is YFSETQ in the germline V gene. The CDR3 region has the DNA TGCGCCAGCAGCTGGGGAGAGTTGAACACTGAAGCTTTCTTT. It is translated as CASSWGELNTEAFF.

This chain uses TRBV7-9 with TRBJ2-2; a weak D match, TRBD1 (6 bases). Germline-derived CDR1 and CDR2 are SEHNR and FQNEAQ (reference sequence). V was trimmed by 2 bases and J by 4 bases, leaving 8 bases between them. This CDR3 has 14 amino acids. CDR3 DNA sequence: TGTGCCAGCAGCTTAAGGACAGCCACCGGGGAGCTGTTTTTT. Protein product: CASSLRTATGELFF.

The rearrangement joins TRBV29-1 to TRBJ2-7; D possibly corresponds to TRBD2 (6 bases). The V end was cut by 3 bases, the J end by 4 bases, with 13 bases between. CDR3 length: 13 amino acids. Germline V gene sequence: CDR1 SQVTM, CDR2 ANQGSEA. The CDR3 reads CSVEGGHLYEQYF. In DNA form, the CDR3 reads TGCAGCGTTGAGGGAGGACACCTTTACGAGCAGTACTTC.

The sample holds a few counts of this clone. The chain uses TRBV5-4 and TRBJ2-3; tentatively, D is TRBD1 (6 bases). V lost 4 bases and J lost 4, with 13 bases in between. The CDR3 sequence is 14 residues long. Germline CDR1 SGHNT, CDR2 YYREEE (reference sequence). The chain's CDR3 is CASSPRDTPDTQYF. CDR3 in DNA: TGTGCCAGCAGCCCTAGGGACACTCCAGATACGCAGTATTTT.

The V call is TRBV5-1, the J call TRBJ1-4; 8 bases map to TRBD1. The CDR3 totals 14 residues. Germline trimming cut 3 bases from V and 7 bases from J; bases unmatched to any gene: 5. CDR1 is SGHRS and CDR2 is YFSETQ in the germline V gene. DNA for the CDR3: TGCGCCAGCAGCTCTGGACAGGGTGGTGAAAAACTGTTTTTT. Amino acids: CASSSGQGGEKLFF.

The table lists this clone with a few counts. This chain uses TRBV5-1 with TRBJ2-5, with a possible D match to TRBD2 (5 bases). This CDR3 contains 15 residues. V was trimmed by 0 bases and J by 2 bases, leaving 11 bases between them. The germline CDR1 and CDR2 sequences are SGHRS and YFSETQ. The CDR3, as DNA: TGCGCCAGCAGCTTGGAGCGGCCAACTCAAGAGACCCAGTACTTC. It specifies CASSLERPTQETQYF.

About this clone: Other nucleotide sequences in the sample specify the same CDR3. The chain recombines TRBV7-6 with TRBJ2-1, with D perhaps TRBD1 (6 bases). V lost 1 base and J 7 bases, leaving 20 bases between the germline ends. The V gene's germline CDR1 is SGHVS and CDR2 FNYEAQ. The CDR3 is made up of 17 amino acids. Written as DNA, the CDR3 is TGTGCCAGCAGCTTAGGAGGGGGATTACCCCAGCTGAATGAGCAGTTCTTC. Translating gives CASSLGGGLPQLNEQFF.